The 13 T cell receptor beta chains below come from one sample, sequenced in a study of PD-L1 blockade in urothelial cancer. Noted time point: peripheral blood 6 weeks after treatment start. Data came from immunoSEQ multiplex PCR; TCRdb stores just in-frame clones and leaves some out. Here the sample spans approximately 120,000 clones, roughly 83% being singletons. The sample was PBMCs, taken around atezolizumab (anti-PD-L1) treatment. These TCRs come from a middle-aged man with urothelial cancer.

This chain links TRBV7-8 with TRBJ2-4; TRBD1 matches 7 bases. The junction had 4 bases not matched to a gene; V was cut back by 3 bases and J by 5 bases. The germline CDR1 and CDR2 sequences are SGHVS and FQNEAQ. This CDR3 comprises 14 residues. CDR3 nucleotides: TGTGCCAGCAGCTTCGGGACAGAACAAAACATTCAGTACTTC. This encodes CASSFGTEQNIQYF.

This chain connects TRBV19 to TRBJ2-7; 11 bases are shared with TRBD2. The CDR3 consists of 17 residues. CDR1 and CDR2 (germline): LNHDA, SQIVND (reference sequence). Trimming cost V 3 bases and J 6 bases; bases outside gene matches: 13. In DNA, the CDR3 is TGTGCCAGTAGTATTCGGGCTAGCGGGAGGATCAATGGCGAGCAGTACTTC. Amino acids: CASSIRASGRINGEQYF.

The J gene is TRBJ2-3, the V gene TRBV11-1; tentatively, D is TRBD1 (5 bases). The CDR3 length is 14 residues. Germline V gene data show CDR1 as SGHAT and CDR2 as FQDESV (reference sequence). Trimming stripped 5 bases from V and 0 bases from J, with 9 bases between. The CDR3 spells CASSQGPSTDTQYF. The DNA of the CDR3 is TGTGCCAGCAGCCAGGGCCCTAGCACAGATACGCAGTATTTT.

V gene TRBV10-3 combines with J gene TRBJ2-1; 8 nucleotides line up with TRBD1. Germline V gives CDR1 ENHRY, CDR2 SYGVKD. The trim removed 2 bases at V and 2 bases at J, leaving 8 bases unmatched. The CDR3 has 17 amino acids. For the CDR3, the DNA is TGTGCCATCAGTGAGGTACAGGGGGACAAAGCCTACAATGAGCAGTTCTTC. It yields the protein CAISEVQGDKAYNEQFF.

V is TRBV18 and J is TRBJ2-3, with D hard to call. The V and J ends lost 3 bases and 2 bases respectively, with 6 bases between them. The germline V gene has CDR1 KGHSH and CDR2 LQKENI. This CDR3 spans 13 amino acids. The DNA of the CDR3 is TGTGCCAGCTCACCTAGCCACACAGATACGCAGTATTTT. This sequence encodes CASSPSHTDTQYF.

The CDR3 DNA is TGTGCCAGCAGCTTAGGGATTGGACAGCAGTCTGAGCCCCAGCATTTT. Translating it yields CASSLGIGQQSEPQHF. This rearrangement joins TRBV7-9 to TRBJ1-5; D perhaps matches TRBD1 (6 bases). Trimming removed 1 base from V and 8 bases from J, with 18 bases in between. CDR3 size: 16 residues. The V gene's germline CDR1 is SEHNR and CDR2 FQNEAQ (reference sequence).

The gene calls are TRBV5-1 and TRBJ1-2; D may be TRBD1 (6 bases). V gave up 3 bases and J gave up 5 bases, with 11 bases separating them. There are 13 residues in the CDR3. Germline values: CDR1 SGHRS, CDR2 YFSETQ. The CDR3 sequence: CASSYRTDYGYTF. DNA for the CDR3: TGCGCCAGCAGCTATAGGACAGATTATGGCTACACCTTC.

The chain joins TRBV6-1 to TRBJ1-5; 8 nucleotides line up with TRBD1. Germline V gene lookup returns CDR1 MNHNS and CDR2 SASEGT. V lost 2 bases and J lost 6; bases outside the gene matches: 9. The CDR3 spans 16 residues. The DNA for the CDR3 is TGTGCCAGCAGTGAATTTCCAGGGGGCGTCACTCAGCCCCAGCATTTT. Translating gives CASSEFPGGVTQPQHF.

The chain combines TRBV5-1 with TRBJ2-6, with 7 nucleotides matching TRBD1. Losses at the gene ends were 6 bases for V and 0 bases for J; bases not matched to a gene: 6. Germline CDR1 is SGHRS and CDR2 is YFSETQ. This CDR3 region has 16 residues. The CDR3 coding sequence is TGCGCCAGCAACGGACAGGCCTTCTCTGGGGCCAACGTCCTGACTTTC. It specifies CASNGQAFSGANVLTF.

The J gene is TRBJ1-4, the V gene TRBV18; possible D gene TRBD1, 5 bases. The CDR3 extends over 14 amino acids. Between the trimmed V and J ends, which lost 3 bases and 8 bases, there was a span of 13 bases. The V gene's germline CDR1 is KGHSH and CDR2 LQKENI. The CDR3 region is CASSPGGAVEKLFF. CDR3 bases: TGTGCCAGCTCACCGGGAGGGGCTGTCGAAAAACTGTTTTTT.

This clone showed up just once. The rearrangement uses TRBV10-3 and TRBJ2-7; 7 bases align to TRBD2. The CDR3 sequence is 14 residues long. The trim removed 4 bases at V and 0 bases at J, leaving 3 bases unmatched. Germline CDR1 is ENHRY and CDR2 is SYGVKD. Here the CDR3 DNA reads TGTGCCATCAGTGGTGCTAGCGGCTCCTACGAGCAGTACTTC. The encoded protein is CAISGASGSYEQYF.

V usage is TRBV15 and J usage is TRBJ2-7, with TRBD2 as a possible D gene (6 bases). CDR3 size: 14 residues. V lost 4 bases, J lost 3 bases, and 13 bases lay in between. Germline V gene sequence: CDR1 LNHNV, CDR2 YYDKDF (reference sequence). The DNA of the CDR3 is TGTGCCACCAGCACCTTTAGCGGAAACTACGAGCAGTACTTC. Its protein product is CATSTFSGNYEQYF.

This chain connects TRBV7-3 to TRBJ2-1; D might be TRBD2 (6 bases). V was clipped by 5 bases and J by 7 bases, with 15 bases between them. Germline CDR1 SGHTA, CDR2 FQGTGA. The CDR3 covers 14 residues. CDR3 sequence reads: CASSALGLANEQFF. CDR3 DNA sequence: TGTGCCAGCAGCGCTCTGGGGCTAGCGAATGAGCAGTTCTTC.